These T cell receptor beta chains were read from a single sample in a study of control samples from healthy donors and cancer patients. Data came from immunoSEQ multiplex PCR; TCRdb stores just in-frame clones and leaves some out. The sample shows tens of thousands of clones, around four fifths of them seen only once. The specimen sequenced was blood. Every receptor here comes from a man aged 60 to 69 in good health. The CDR3 runs from the conserved cysteine through the conserved F or W. D genes are given only for firm matches. The size field is filled for only some rows; it gives once, few, many or a size class.

d_gene	abundance	v_gene	j_gene	CDR3nt	CDR3aa
TRBD1	-	TRBV9	TRBJ1-1	TGTGCCAGCAGCCCACGCGCGGACAGGGTTTATAGCCTCACTGAAGCTTTCTTT	CASSPRADRVYSLTEAFF
-	-	TRBV5-6	TRBJ1-3	TGTGCCAGCAGCTGGGGGTTCTCTGGAAACACCATATATTTT	CASSWGFSGNTIYF
TRBD1	-	TRBV28	TRBJ1-5	TGTGCCAGCAGACCGATGACAGGGGGCGCGGGCAATCAGCCCCAGCATTTT	CASRPMTGGAGNQPQHF
TRBD2	-	TRBV2	TRBJ2-3	TGTGCCCGCCGGGGTGGGCTAGCGGGGACAGATACGCAGTATTTT	CARRGGLAGTDTQYF
-	-	TRBV24-1	TRBJ2-3	TGTGCCACCAGCCTAGGGCCAGATACGCAGTATTTT	CATSLGPDTQYF
TRBD2	-	TRBV2	TRBJ2-3	TGTGCCAGCAAGCGGGGGGAAGGCACAGATACGCAGTATTTT	CASKRGEGTDTQYF
-	-	TRBV29-1	TRBJ1-2	TGCAGCGTTGAGGGTGGGTTCGCAGATAACTATGGCTACACCTTC	CSVEGGFADNYGYTF
-	few	TRBV6-6	TRBJ1-1	TGTGCCAGCAGTTACTTGGGCGGCGGGAGGAGTGAAGCTTTCTTT	CASSYLGGGRSEAFF
-	-	TRBV5-8	TRBJ2-7	TGTGCCAGCAGCTCGTACGGGACTCCCTACGAGCAGTACTTC	CASSSYGTPYEQYF
-	-	TRBV14	TRBJ2-1	TGTGCCAGCTCTCGCGGGCTTTGGGAGTTCTTC	CASSRGLWEFF
TRBD2	-	TRBV5-1	TRBJ2-7	TGCGCCAGCAGCATAGGGACTAGCGGGAGTTACGAGCAGTACTTC	CASSIGTSGSYEQYF
-	-	TRBV29-1	TRBJ2-3	TGCAGCGTATCCGTGTCTAGCAGAGATACGCAGTATTTT	CSVSVSSRDTQYF
TRBD1	-	TRBV19	TRBJ2-7	TGTGCCAGTAGTATGGCCGGGACAGGGGGGTACGAGCAGTACTTC	CASSMAGTGGYEQYF
TRBD1	few	TRBV5-8	TRBJ2-7	TGTGCCAGCAGCTTGCATGGACAGGCGTCCTACGAGCAGTACTTC	CASSLHGQASYEQYF
TRBD2	-	TRBV7-9	TRBJ2-5	TGTGCCAGCAGCTTAGCGGTCAGCGGGGGGTCTAAAGAGACCCAGTACTTC	CASSLAVSGGSKETQYF
-	-	TRBV18	TRBJ1-4	TGTGCCAGCTCCCCCCAAGGCGGGGAAAAACTGTTTTTT	CASSPQGGEKLFF
TRBD1	-	TRBV15	TRBJ2-7	TGTGCCACCAGCAGCCGGGACAGCTCCTACGAGCAGTACTTC	CATSSRDSSYEQYF
-	-	TRBV2	TRBJ1-6	TGTGCCAGCAGGGAGGACAGAAACTATTCACCCCTCCACTTT	CASREDRNYSPLHF
TRBD1	-	TRBV6-2/TRBV6-3	TRBJ1-1	TGTGCCAGCAGTTCCGACAGGGGTACTGAAGCTTTCTTT	CASSSDRGTEAFF
TRBD2	-	TRBV23-1	TRBJ2-1	TGCGCCAGCAGTCAATCGATCGGGGCTAGCGGGAATAGCTCCTACAATGAGCAGTTCTTC	CASSQSIGASGNSSYNEQFF
-	-	TRBV28	TRBJ1-3	TGTGCCAGCAGTTTTAGTCCTCTCCGCTCTGGAAACACCATATATTTT	CASSFSPLRSGNTIYF
-	-	TRBV7-2	TRBJ2-5	TGTGCCAGCAGTCCCCCAGGGAGGCCAGAGACCCAGTACTTC	CASSPPGRPETQYF
-	-	TRBV4-2	TRBJ2-6	TGTGCCAGCAGCCAAGACAGCTCTGGGGCCAACGTCCTGACTTTC	CASSQDSSGANVLTF
-	-	TRBV6-5	TRBJ2-3	TGTGCCAGCATTCACACAGATACGCAGTATTTT	CASIHTDTQYF
TRBD1	-	TRBV18	TRBJ1-4	TGTGCCAGCTCACCCCAGGGGGCGGTTGAAAAACTGTTTTTT	CASSPQGAVEKLFF
-	-	TRBV5-4	TRBJ2-1	TGTGCCAGCAGCCAAGGAGCAAATGAGCAGTTCTTC	CASSQGANEQFF
TRBD1	-	TRBV2	TRBJ1-2	TGTGCCAGCAGTGGGACGACAGGGGGCAACTATGGCTACACCTTC	CASSGTTGGNYGYTF
-	-	TRBV7-6	TRBJ2-2	TGTGCCAGCAGCTTAGAGGGGATAGGAACCGGGGAGCTGTTTTTT	CASSLEGIGTGELFF
TRBD1	-	TRBV24-1	TRBJ2-1	TGTGCCACCAGTGATCGCCGACAGGGCGGGTGGGAGCAGTTCTTC	CATSDRRQGGWEQFF
-	-	TRBV28	TRBJ1-1	TGTGCCAGCACGGTTAGGGACACTGAAGCTTTCTTT	CASTVRDTEAFF
TRBD2	-	TRBV2	TRBJ2-1	TGTGCCAGCAGTCATAACCAGGGACTAGCGTTACAGTTCTTC	CASSHNQGLALQFF
TRBD1	-	TRBV6-5	TRBJ1-6	TGTGCCAGCAGGACGGGACAGGGGTTTAATTCACCCCTCCACTTT	CASRTGQGFNSPLHF
-	-	TRBV5-1	TRBJ2-5	TGCGCCAGCAGCTTGGTCCGGGGGAATGGAAAGACCCAGTACTTC	CASSLVRGNGKTQYF
TRBD1	-	TRBV7-2	TRBJ1-4	TGTGCCAGCAGCTTAGAGCCGGGACAGGGAGCTAATGAAAAACTGTTTTTT	CASSLEPGQGANEKLFF
TRBD1	once	TRBV30	TRBJ1-2	TGTGCCTTAACCCGGGACAGGGCCCTTGTAGGTGGCTACACCTTC	CALTRDRALVGGYTF
TRBD1	once	TRBV10-3	TRBJ2-1	TGTGCCATCAGGAAAACAGGGGGCGCCTACAATGAGCAGTTCTTC	CAIRKTGGAYNEQFF
TRBD1	-	TRBV7-8	TRBJ1-4	TGTGCCAGCAGCGGCCCACCGGACAGGGGGCGATTGCTTGAAAAACTGTTTTTT	CASSGPPDRGRLLEKLFF
TRBD1	-	TRBV2	TRBJ1-5	TGTGCCAGCAGTGGGAATAGGGGGCGAAGGAATCAGCCCCAGCATTTT	CASSGNRGRRNQPQHF
-	-	TRBV5-4	TRBJ1-1	TGTGCCAGCAGTCCCCGGAGGGCAGGGATGAACACTGAAGCTTTCTTT	CASSPRRAGMNTEAFF
-	-	TRBV7-9	TRBJ1-1	TGTGCCAGCAGCTTAGACTACCCTGAAGAGGACACTGAAGCTTTCTTT	CASSLDYPEEDTEAFF
TRBD1	-	TRBV6-5	TRBJ2-3	TGTGCCAGCAAAAGACAGGGTGGAGATACGCAGTATTTT	CASKRQGGDTQYF
-	-	TRBV4-1	TRBJ1-1	TGCGCCAGCAGCCAAGATCCCTCATTTCTGAACACTGAAGCTTTCTTT	CASSQDPSFLNTEAFF
TRBD1	-	TRBV5-4	TRBJ1-2	TGTGCCAGCAGCCCGAGGGGACAGACCTATGGCTACACCTTC	CASSPRGQTYGYTF
TRBD1	-	TRBV2	TRBJ1-5	TGTGCCAGCGGAGGACAGGGGGCAAGGCAGCCCCAGCATTTT	CASGGQGARQPQHF
-	few	TRBV18	TRBJ1-1	TGTGCCAGCTCACCACAGCTGGGGTTGGACACTGAAGCTTTCTTT	CASSPQLGLDTEAFF